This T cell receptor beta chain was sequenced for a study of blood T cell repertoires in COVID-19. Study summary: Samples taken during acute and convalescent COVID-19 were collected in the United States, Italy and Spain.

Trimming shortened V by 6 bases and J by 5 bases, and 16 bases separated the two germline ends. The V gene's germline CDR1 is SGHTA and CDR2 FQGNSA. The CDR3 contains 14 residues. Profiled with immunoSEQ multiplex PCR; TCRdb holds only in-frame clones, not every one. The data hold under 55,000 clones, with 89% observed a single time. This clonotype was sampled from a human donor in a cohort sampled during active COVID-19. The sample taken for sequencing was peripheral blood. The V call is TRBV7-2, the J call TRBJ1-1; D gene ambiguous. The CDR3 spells CASSPWSLGTEAFF. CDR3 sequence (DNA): TGTGCCAGCAGTCCCTGGAGTTTAGGAACTGAAGCTTTCTTT.